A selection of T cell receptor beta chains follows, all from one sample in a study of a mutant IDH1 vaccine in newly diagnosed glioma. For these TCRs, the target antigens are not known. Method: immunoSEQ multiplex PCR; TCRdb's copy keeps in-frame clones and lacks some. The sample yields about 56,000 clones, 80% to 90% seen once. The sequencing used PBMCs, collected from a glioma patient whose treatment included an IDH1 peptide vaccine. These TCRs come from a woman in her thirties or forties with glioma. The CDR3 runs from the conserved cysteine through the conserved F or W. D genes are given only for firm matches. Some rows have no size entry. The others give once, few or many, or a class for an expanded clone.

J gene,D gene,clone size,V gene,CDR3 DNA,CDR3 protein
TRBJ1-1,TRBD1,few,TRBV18,TGTGCCAGCTCTGTACAGGGGGACACTGAAGCTTTCTTT,CASSVQGDTEAFF
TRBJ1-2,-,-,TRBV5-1,TGCGCCAGCAGCTTGGAGGCAGGGAGAGATGGCTACACCTTC,CASSLEAGRDGYTF
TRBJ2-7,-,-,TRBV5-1,TGCGCCAGCAGCCCGGGACTTATCAGCTCCTACGAGCAGTACTTC,CASSPGLISSYEQYF
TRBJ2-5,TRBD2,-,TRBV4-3,TGCGCCAGCAGCCAAGGGACGCTACTAGCGGGGGATGAAGAGACCCAGTACTTC,CASSQGTLLAGDEETQYF
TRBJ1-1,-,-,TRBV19,TGTGCCAGTAGTATAGGTAGCTCTAGCACTGAAGCTTTCTTT,CASSIGSSSTEAFF
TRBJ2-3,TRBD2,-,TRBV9,TGTGCCAGCGGGCGGGGGGCAGATACGCAGTATTTT,CASGRGADTQYF
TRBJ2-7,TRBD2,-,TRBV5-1,TGCGCCAGCAGCTTGGAGGGACTAAAGAACGAGCAGTACTTC,CASSLEGLKNEQYF
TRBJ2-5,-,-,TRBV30,TGTGCCTGGAGTCCCGGGTACCAAGAGACCCAGTACTTC,CAWSPGYQETQYF
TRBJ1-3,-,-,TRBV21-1,TGTGCCAGCAAGACCCAGGGTCACGCTGGAAACACCATATATTTT,CASKTQGHAGNTIYF
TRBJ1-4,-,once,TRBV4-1,TGCGCCAGCAGCCAAGTGGGCGGCGGATTAGGCCAAAAACTGTTTTTT,CASSQVGGGLGQKLFF
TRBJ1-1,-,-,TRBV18,TGTGCCAGCTCACACTCACCCGCGAATCCTAACACTGAAGCTTTCTTT,CASSHSPANPNTEAFF
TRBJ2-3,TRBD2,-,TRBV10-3,TGTGCTGCGGGGGGCCCTGGGGATACGCAGTATTTT,CAAGGPGDTQYF
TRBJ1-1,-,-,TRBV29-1,TGCAGCGTTGACGACCCCAATACAGGGCTGAACACTGAAGCTTTCTTT,CSVDDPNTGLNTEAFF
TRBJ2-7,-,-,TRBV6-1,TGTGCCAGCAACCGTGACAGGCTCGACGAGCAGTACTTC,CASNRDRLDEQYF
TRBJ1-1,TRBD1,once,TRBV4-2,TGTGCCAGCAGCCACCCCGGGACAGGGACCACTGAAGCTTTCTTT,CASSHPGTGTTEAFF
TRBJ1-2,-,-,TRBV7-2,TGTGCCAGCAGCGTAGGATATGGCTACACCTTC,CASSVGYGYTF
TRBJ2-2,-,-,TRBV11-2,TGTGCCAGCAGCCGGCTCGGGGAGCTGTTTTTT,CASSRLGELFF
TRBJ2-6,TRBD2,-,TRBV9,TGTGCCAGCAGCCTGTCGACTAGCGGGGGGGCGGGGGCCAACGTCCTGACTTTC,CASSLSTSGGAGANVLTF